This paragraph covers one TCR beta chain sequence. This clone's antigen is unknown. Base-call qualities are not available, and no considerably larger clone is one nucleotide away. The data originate from a study of T cell responses to AZD1222 COVID-19 vaccine (dated by TCRdb to about 2021). The study in broad terms: Because spike-specific TCR depth and breadth did not differ between the two schedules, AZD1222 recipients who got a second dose at roughly 4 weeks were pooled with those who got a second dose at roughly 12 weeks. A total of 233 trial participants underwent TCR sequencing, of whom 207 had received two doses of AZD1222 and about 25 had received two doses of the MenACWY control vaccine. Enrollment into the trials was organized by age into subgroups of 18-55, 56-69 and 70-plus years, and those subgroups contained around 150, 28 and 57 TCR-sequenced participants, respectively. Summary of the overall study and its limitations: Reportedly, close to half of the unique spike-specific TCRs recognized epitopes lying outside the regions that are mutated in the B.1.351 and B.1.1.7 variants. The 56-69-year group was small, and its depth increase did not reach significance, likely because of low power. After two AZD1222 doses, both the breadth and the depth of spike-specific TCRs were significantly higher than at day 0 and than in MenACWY recipients. Conclusions about previously exposed vaccinees were limited because only six or seven AZD1222 recipients were SARS-CoV-2 seropositive at baseline. The whole spike protein was spanned by vaccine-associated CD4 TCRs, and dominant responses were seen in regions 160-218 and 743-854. No day 14 peak-response samples were available, so repertoires were characterized only after the peak T cell response. Participants were mostly white British, with more females than males. The authors suggested clonal diversity may have been underestimated.

This specimen's time point label, per the study, means: baseline before first vaccination. The vaccinee samples were drawn from two UK trials, COV001 and COV002, one of which was a single-blind randomized controlled phase 2/3 trial testing AZD1222 (ChAdOx1 nCoV-19) in healthy adults. For TCRbeta chain sequencing, PBMC samples were collected from trial participants at day 0 and at day 28 after the second dose. The CDR3 regions of human TCRbeta chains were subjected to immunosequencing. The published analysis was carried out like this. TCRs in the repertoires were matched against a reference library of SARS-CoV-2-specific TCRs that had been generated with the MIRA antigen-specificity platform. Breadth was defined as the fraction of unique TCRs that were SARS-CoV-2-associated. Depth was defined as the fraction of total T cells that were SARS-CoV-2-associated. Using the MIRA data, each spike-specific TCR was assigned both to the spike region to which the TCR was reactive and to a CD4 or CD8 class. Log10-transformed breadth and depth values were compared by one-way ANOVA with Sidak's multiple comparisons tests. TCRdb took this table from immuneACCESS and kept in-frame rearrangements with V and J called. Such tables lack part of the clones; where checked against another copy, unresolved V genes explain under half of the gap, and the rest is unexplained. V and J calls and clone size come straight from that table; D and trimming were deduced from the DNA. The table for this sample lists about 170,000 clones; roughly 87% of them were counted only once. The ten biggest clones cover 2.6% of the sample.

Here V drops 3 bases and J drops 3 bases, and the junction holds 10 bases not matched to any gene. From cysteine to phenylalanine, the CDR3 is 16 amino acids long. Of the read, only the CDR3 DNA is kept; its 48 bases are in frame from base 1. CDR1 SNHLY and CDR2 FYNNEI were looked up in the germline V gene. The sequence was obtained from an adult in good health. The rearrangement combines TRBV2 with TRBJ2-7, with TRBD1 identical over 8 junction bases. The source was peripheral blood, collected on day 0 of AZD1222 vaccination. The DNA sequence is TGTGCCAGCAGTGATGGGGCGGCAGGGGGCCTCTACGAGCAGTACTTC. It encodes CASSDGAAGGLYEQYF.